Sequencing of this TCR beta chain was carried out in a study of blood T cell repertoires in COVID-19. V shed 5 bases and J 2 bases; nucleotides not matched to a gene: 13. The CDR3 spans 17 residues. Germline assignment: CDR1 SQVTM and CDR2 ANQGSEA. Authors' processing steps: Reference gene primers were amplified, and this amplification served to estimate nucleated cell counts. The assay was immunoSEQ multiplex PCR, and TCRdb's table has in-frame clones only and misses some. That table gives V, J and clone size, and the DNA gave D and trimming. The sample includes fewer than 70,000 clones, 80% to 95% of them seen just once.

The chain carries TRBV29-1 and TRBJ2-3, with TRBD2 matching 10 bases. The sequence came from a woman aged 80 or over with active COVID-19. Sequencing was performed on peripheral blood. The CDR3 nucleotides read TGCAGCGTTATGCGAGCGTTAGCGGGGGGATACACAGATACGCAGTATTTT. This translates into CSVMRALAGGYTDTQYF.